The 12 T cell receptor beta chains presented below share a single source sample, sequenced in a study of OX40 agonist ivuxolimab in advanced cancers. TCRdb's copy holds only in-frame clones and misses some; the assay was immunoSEQ multiplex PCR. The sample yields 77,000 or so clones, 89% seen once. The sequenced sample was CD4+ or CD8+ T cells sorted from blood, obtained in a trial of the OX40 agonist ivuxolimab. The receptors here all came from an adult with an advanced solid tumor such as melanoma, head and neck, liver or kidney cancer.

V is TRBV5-1 and J is TRBJ2-7, with TRBD2 as a possible D gene (5 bases). The CDR3 is made up of 14 amino acids. Trimming took 5 bases from V and 6 from J, leaving 18 bases between them. Germline lookup yields CDR1 SGHRS and CDR2 YFSETQ. CDR3 region: CASSIKGAGVEQYF. DNA of the CDR3: TGCGCCAGCAGTATAAAGGGCGCCGGGGTCGAGCAGTACTTC.

This clone was observed once. The chain carries TRBV28 and TRBJ1-6; D gene ambiguous. V was cut by 10 bases and J by 10 bases, with 17 bases left in between. Looked up from germline, CDR1 is MDHEN and CDR2 is SYDVKM. This CDR3 contains 13 residues. For the CDR3, the DNA is TGTGCCACCCTGCGTGCACGGGTCTCACCCCTCCACTTT. It is translated as CATLRARVSPLHF.

V gene TRBV6-5 combines with J gene TRBJ2-7, with TRBD2 identical over 10 bases. There are 14 residues in the CDR3. Trimming removed 6 bases from V and 5 bases from J; junction bases left unmatched: 7. The germline gives CDR1 MNHEY, CDR2 SVGAGI. CDR3: CASSRLAGVDEQYF. DNA of the CDR3: TGTGCCAGCAGCCGGCTAGCGGGAGTCGACGAGCAGTACTTC.

V usage is TRBV30 and J usage is TRBJ1-5; D is perhaps TRBD1 (5 bases). In germline, CDR1 is GTSNPN, CDR2 SVGIG (reference sequence). The CDR3 is made up of 13 amino acids. The V gene lost 3 bases and the J gene lost 0 bases, with 6 bases spanning the gap. DNA of the CDR3: TGTGCCTGGAGCAGGGATAGCAATCAGCCCCAGCATTTT. It specifies CAWSRDSNQPQHF.

CDR3 in DNA: TGTGCCAGCAGCGAGAGGGCGGGGAAATCTTACGAGCAGTACTTC. Protein: CASSERAGKSYEQYF. V usage is TRBV7-8 and J usage is TRBJ2-5, with TRBD2 as a possible D gene (6 bases). Near its end, the DNA agrees better with TRBJ2-7, so the J call may be wrong. CDR1 SGHVS and CDR2 FQNEAQ come from the germline V gene. The CDR3 covers 15 residues.

The chain is built from TRBV7-6 and TRBJ2-3, with 12 bases fitting TRBD1. J lost 5 bases, V lost 3 bases, and 12 bases had no gene match. Per germline, CDR1 SGHVS and CDR2 FNYEAQ. CDR3 length equals 18 residues. The CDR3 spells CASSFSRSGTGGIDTQYF. The CDR3 nucleotides read TGTGCCAGCAGCTTTTCAAGAAGCGGGACAGGGGGCATAGATACGCAGTATTTT.

The table lists this clone with a count of one. V gene TRBV15 combines with J gene TRBJ1-5; D unresolved. CDR1 LNHNV and CDR2 YYDKDF come from the germline V gene (reference sequence). V was cut by 5 bases and J by 3 bases, with 8 bases left in between. CDR3 length: 13 amino acids. In DNA form, the CDR3 reads TGTGCCACCAGCTACAGTACCAATCAGCCCCAGCATTTT. Translated: CATSYSTNQPQHF.

The chain couples TRBV19 to TRBJ1-1; D perhaps matches TRBD1 (6 bases). CDR1 is LNHDA, CDR2 SQIVND, per germline (reference sequence). V was shortened by 4 bases and J by 1 base, with 13 bases between the two germline ends. The CDR3 contains 15 residues. In nucleotides, the CDR3 is TGTGCCAGTAGTACCCCCCAGGGGTCGAACACTGAAGCTTTCTTT. The encoded protein is CASSTPQGSNTEAFF.

This sequence joins TRBV28 and TRBJ2-7, with D perhaps TRBD1 or TRBD2 (6 bases each). This CDR3 contains 14 residues. Germline CDR1 MDHEN, CDR2 SYDVKM. V lost 5 bases to trimming and J lost 0 bases, with 11 bases between them. CDR3 in amino acids: CASSVGGSSYEQYF. The CDR3 nucleotides are TGTGCCAGCAGTGTAGGGGGGTCCTCCTACGAGCAGTACTTC.

Regarding this clone: At one boundary the junction diverges from the germline segment, which might be a read error. V is TRBV9 and J is TRBJ2-3, with 13 bases aligning to TRBD2. This CDR3 is built from 14 residues. Germline lookup yields CDR1 SGDLS and CDR2 YYNGEE. The CDR3 reads CASSPGLAGPPPNF. The CDR3, as DNA: TGTGCCAGCAGCCCGGGACTAGCGGGACCTCCTCCTAACTTT.

CDR3 DNA sequence: TGTGCCAGCAGCCCGGGACCAGGGGGGATCTACGAGCAGTACTTC. The encoded protein is CASSPGPGGIYEQYF. The chain combines TRBV5-4 with TRBJ2-7; D is possibly TRBD1 (7 bases). Germline lookup yields CDR1 SGHNT and CDR2 YYREEE (reference sequence). The CDR3 is made up of 15 amino acids. V was clipped by 4 bases and J by 3 bases, with 17 bases between them.

V is TRBV10-3 and J is TRBJ1-2; D not certain. The CDR3 covers 14 residues. Trimming pared 3 bases from V and 0 bases from J, leaving 8 bases between. Germline CDR1 reads ENHRY; CDR2 reads SYGVKD. The CDR3 reads CAISDGGANYGYTF. The CDR3 DNA is TGTGCCATCAGTGATGGCGGAGCTAACTATGGCTACACCTTC.